Listed below are T cell receptor beta chains from one sample, sequenced in a study of T cells in Graves' hyperthyroidism and ophthalmopathy. TCRdb recomputed calls from the multiplex PCR reads with MiXCR, one row per CDR3 protein. The sample has around 180,000 distinct CDR3 sequences; approximately 17% are singletons. Source material: blood. The source is a woman between 45 and 60 years old with Graves' hyperthyroidism. Both conserved end residues are part of each CDR3.

TRBV12-3/TRBV12-4	16	TRBJ2-7	CASSYTGSARHYEQYF
TRBV27	16	TRBJ2-2	CASSLWLAENTGELFF
TRBV11-2	14	TRBJ1-1	CASSVTGLGYEAFF
TRBV5-1	12	TRBJ1-2	CASSLQGYGYTF
TRBV13	15	TRBJ1-6	CASSHTETDNSPLHF
TRBV20-1	16	TRBJ1-3	CSARDLDFFSGNTIYF
TRBV7-9	15	TRBJ1-5	CASSLTGTHNQPQHF
TRBV5-6	15	TRBJ1-1	CASSLWDRGYTEAFF
TRBV27	13	TRBJ1-1	CASSFWPNTEAFF
TRBV19	14	TRBJ1-5	CASSIRDLNQPQHF
TRBV10-3	13	TRBJ1-1	CAITLDRGAEAFF
TRBV29-1	11	TRBJ2-1	CSVWSVGEQFF
TRBV29-1	11	TRBJ1-1	CSVDERGEAFF
TRBV9	16	TRBJ2-2	CASSARLAGLTGELFF
TRBV7-9	15	TRBJ1-4	CASSTKGQLNEKLFF
TRBV2	14	TRBJ2-7	CASSDMDRPYEQYF
TRBV19	14	TRBJ1-6	CASAWGGTNSPLHF
TRBV6-2/TRBV6-3	15	TRBJ2-7	CASSRTAIIFYEQYF
TRBV7-9	14	TRBJ2-7	CASSFTSGRYEQYF
TRBV15	14	TRBJ2-5	CATSRRTGKETQYF
TRBV14	14	TRBJ2-7	CASSLSRVSYEQYF
TRBV7-2	16	TRBJ2-2	CASSISPGLMSGELFF